This TCR beta chain was recorded in a study of OX40 agonist ivuxolimab in advanced cancers. Study-wide background: The patients' treatment was ivuxolimab, an agonistic anti-OX40 (CD134) antibody. Subjects had a mean age of roughly 57 years, with a range of roughly 20 to 79; 82.7% were male.

TCRdb's copy holds only in-frame clones and misses some; the assay was immunoSEQ multiplex PCR. The sample includes tens of thousands of clones, approximately 80% of them seen just once. The V end lost 0 bases, the J end lost 1 base, and 5 bases lay between the germline ends. The CDR3 contains 14 residues. The V gene's germline CDR1 is MNHEY and CDR2 SVGAGI. The sequenced sample was CD4+ or CD8+ T cells sorted from blood, obtained in a trial of the OX40 agonist ivuxolimab. The chain has TRBV6-5 and TRBJ2-3; a weak D match, TRBD2 (5 bases). The sequence was obtained from an adult with an advanced solid tumor such as melanoma, head and neck, liver or kidney cancer. The CDR3 sequence: CASSYSSGTDTQYF. The DNA of the CDR3 is TGTGCCAGCAGTTACTCTAGCGGCACAGATACGCAGTATTTT.